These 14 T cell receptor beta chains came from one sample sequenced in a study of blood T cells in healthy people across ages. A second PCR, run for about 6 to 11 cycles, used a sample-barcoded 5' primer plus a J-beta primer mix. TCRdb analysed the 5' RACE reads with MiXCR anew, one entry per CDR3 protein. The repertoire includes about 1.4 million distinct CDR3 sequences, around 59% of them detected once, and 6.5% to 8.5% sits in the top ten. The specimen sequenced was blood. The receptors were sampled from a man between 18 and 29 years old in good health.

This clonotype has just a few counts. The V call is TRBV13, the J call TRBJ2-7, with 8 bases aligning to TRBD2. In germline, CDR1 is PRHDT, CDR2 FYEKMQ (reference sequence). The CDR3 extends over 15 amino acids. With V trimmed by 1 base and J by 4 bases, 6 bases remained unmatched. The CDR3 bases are TGTGCCAGCAGCTTAGAAGGAGCTAGCGGGTACGAGCAGTACTTC. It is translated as CASSLEGASGYEQYF.

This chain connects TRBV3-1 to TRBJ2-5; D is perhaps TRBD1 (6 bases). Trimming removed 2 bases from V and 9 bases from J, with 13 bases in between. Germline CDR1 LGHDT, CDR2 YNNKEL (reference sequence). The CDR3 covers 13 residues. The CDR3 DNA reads TGTGCCAGCAGCCAACAGGGGCGAGATTCCCAGTACTTC. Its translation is CASSQQGRDSQYF.

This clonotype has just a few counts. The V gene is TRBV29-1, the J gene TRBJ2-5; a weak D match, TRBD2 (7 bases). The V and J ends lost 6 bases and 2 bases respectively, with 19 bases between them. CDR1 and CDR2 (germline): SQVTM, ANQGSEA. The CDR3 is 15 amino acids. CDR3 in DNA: TGCAGCGTCGCGAGGGGGGGATTCCATCAAGAGACCCAGTACTTC. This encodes CSVARGGFHQETQYF.

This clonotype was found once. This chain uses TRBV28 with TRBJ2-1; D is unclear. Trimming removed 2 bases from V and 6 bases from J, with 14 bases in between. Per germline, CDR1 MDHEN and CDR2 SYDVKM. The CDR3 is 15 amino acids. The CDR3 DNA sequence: TGTGCCAGCAGTTTAATCCCCCCACAGATCAATGAGCAGTTCTTC. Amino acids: CASSLIPPQINEQFF. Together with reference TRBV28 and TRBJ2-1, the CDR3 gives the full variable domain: DVKVTQSSRYLVKRTGEKVFLECVQDMDHENMFWYRQDPGLGLRLIYFSYDVKMKEKGDIPEGYSVSREKKERFSLILESASTNQTSMYLCASSLIPPQINEQFFGPGTRLTVL.

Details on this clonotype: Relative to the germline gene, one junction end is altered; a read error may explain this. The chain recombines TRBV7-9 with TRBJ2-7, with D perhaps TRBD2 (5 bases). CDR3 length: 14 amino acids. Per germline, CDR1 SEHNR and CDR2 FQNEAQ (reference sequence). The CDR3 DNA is TGTGCCAGCAGCGTAGCCCCTAGCAGGAGCGAGCAGTACTTC. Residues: CASSVAPSRSEQYF.

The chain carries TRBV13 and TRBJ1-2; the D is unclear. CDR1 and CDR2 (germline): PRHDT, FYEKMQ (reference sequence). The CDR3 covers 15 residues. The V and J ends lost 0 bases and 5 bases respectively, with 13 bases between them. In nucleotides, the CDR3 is TGTGCCAGCAGCTTAGGCGTCAGGCTCACTTATGGCTACACCTTC. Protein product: CASSLGVRLTYGYTF.

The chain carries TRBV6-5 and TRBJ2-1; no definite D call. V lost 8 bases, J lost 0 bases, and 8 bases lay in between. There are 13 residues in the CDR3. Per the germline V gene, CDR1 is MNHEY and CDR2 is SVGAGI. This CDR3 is CASGRSSYNEQFF. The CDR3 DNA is TGTGCCAGCGGCCGGAGCTCCTACAATGAGCAGTTCTTC.

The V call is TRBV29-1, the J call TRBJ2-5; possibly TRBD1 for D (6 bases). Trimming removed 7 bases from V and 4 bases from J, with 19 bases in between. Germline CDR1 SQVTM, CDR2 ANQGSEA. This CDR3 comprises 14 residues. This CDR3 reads CSAPGQLGGETQYF. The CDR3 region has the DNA TGCAGCGCCCCGGGGCAACTAGGGGGAGAGACCCAGTACTTC.

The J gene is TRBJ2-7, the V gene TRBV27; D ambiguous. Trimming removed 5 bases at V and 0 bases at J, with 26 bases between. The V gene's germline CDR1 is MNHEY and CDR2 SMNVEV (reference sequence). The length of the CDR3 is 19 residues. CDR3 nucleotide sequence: TGTGCCAGCAGTCCAAGGAAGGCCACAGTTGAGGCAACCTCCTACGAGCAGTACTTC. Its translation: CASSPRKATVEATSYEQYF.

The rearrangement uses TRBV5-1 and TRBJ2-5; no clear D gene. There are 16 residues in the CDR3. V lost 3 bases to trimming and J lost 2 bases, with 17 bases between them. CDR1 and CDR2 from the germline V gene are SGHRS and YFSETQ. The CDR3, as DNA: TGCGCCAGCAGCTCTTACAGTCAACTACCGCAAGAGACCCAGTACTTC. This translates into CASSSYSQLPQETQYF.

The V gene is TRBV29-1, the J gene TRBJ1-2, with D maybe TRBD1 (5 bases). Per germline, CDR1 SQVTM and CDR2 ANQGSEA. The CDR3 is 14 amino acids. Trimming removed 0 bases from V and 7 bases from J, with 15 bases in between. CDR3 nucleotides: TGCAGCGTTGAAGATTCGTCCCGACAGATTGGCTACACCTTC. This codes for CSVEDSSRQIGYTF.

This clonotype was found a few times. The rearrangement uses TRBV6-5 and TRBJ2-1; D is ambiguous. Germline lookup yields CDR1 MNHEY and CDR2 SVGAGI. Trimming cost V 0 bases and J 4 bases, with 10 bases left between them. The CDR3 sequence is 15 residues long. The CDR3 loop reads CASSYSGRSYNEQFF. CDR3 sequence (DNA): TGTGCCAGCAGTTACTCTGGTCGGAGTTACAATGAGCAGTTCTTC.

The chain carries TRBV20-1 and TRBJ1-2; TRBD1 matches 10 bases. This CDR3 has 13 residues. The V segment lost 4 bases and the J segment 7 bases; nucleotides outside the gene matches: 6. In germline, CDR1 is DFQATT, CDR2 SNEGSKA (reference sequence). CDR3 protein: CSAIGTGVFGYTF. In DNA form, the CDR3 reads TGCAGTGCTATCGGGACAGGGGTTTTTGGCTACACCTTC.

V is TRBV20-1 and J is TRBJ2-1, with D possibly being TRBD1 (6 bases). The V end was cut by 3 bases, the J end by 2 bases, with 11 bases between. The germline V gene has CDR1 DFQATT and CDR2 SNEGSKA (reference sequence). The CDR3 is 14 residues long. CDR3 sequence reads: CSASPRGTYNEQFF. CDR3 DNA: TGCAGTGCTAGTCCCAGGGGTACCTACAATGAGCAGTTCTTC.